This entry lists 25 T cell receptor beta chains sequenced from one sample in a study of T cells in women clearing cervical HPV infection. Profiling relied on immunoSEQ multiplex PCR, and the TCRdb table lists in-frame clones only, not all of them. This listing includes roughly 30,000 clones. Sequencing used blood buffy coat. Receptor source: a woman aged 18 to 75 with a cervical HPV16 infection that either progressed to CIN3+ or cleared (not recorded which).

For this clone: From the germline J gene comes the end of the CDR3, since the read stops 3 residues before it. V gene TRBV5-6 combines with J gene TRBJ2-7, with D tentatively TRBD2 (6 bases). Looked up from germline, CDR1 is SGHDT and CDR2 is YYEEEE. Trimming shortened V by 3 bases and J by 3 bases, and 16 bases separated the two germline ends. The CDR3 has 15 residues. This chain's CDR3 is CASSWGVGDHYEQYF. The CDR3 bases that were read are TGTGCCAGCAGCTGGGGGGTCGGGGACCACTACGAG. Supplemented by reference TRBV5-6 and TRBJ2-7, the full variable domain reads DAGVTQSPTHLIKTRGQQVTLRCSPKSGHDTVSWYQQALGQGPQFIFQYYEEEERQRGNFPDRFSGHQFPNYSSELNVNALLLGDSALYLCASSWGVGDHYEQYFGPGTRLTVT.

About this clone: The read gets to within 3 residues of the CDR3 end, and the germline J gene fills in the rest. The chain uses TRBV9 and TRBJ2-7; possibly TRBD1 for D (5 bases). The CDR3 extends over 14 amino acids. Germline V gene lookup returns CDR1 SGDLS and CDR2 YYNGEE. The ends were cut back, 0 bases at V and 2 bases at J, with 9 bases in the middle. CDR3 DNA, as far as it was read: TGTGCCAGCAGCGTAGGGGGCAACACCTACGAG. Translated, it gives CASSVGGNTYE. The entire CDR3 is CASSVGGNTYEQYF.

As regards this clone: The CDR3 is cut off 3 residues early in the read; its end comes from the germline J gene. The chain couples TRBV7-6 to TRBJ2-7; TRBD2 matches 7 bases. The germline gives CDR1 SGHVS, CDR2 FNYEAQ. The CDR3 runs 16 residues. The J segment lost 6 bases and the V segment lost 3 bases, leaving 14 bases of the junction unmatched. The CDR3 sequence is CASSLGGRLALSEQYF. CDR3 bases read: TGTGCCAGCAGCTTGGGGGGGAGACTAGCTCTGAGCGAG. Filled out from reference TRBV7-6 and TRBJ2-7, the complete variable domain reads GAGVSQSPRYKVTKRGQDVALRCDPISGHVSLYWYRQALGQGPEFLTYFNYEAQQDKSGLPNDRFSAERPEGSISTLTIQRTEQRDSAMYRCASSLGGRLALSEQYFGPGTRLTVT.

In the case of this clone: The CDR3 goes on 3 residues after the read ends, and that part is filled in from the germline J gene. The V call is TRBV2, the J call TRBJ2-3; 8 bases line up with TRBD1. Germline trimming cut 6 bases from V and 6 bases from J; bases unmatched to any gene: 11. Germline-derived CDR1 and CDR2 are SNHLY and FYNNEI. This CDR3 is built from 15 residues. This CDR3 is CASSPLDRGWDTQYF. The CDR3 bases that were read are TGTGCCAGCAGCCCCCTTGACAGGGGATGGGATACG.

Turning to this clone: The read finishes 3 residues shy of the CDR3 end, and the germline J gene is used to complete it. The chain couples TRBV12-3 or TRBV12-4 to TRBJ2-1, with 10 bases that match TRBD2. V shed 4 bases, J shed 4 bases, and the junction held 13 bases outside the gene matches. The CDR3 is 18 amino acids. Incomplete CDR3 DNA: TGTGCCAGCAGTTCATCCTCCATAGCGGGAGGAGGGTACAATGAG. It yields the protein CASSSSSIAGGGYNE. The entire CDR3 sequence reads CASSSSSIAGGGYNEQFF.

As to this clone: Its ends do not fully match the called genes, so a read error is possible. The sequence runs out 3 residues before the end of the CDR3; the remainder is reconstructed from the germline J gene. The chain is built from TRBV19 and TRBJ1-2, with a tentative D call TRBD1 (5 bases). This CDR3 has 19 amino acids. CDR1 and CDR2 (germline): LNHDA, SQIVND (reference sequence). CDR3 residues: CASSLGTSGGPSSYNGYTF. The sequenced part of the CDR3 DNA is TGTGCCAGTAGTCTGGGGACTAGCGGGGGACCGAGCTCCTACAATGGG.

Comments on this clone: Read sequence stops 3 residues before the CDR3 end, and the germline J gene provides the missing end. This rearrangement joins TRBV19 to TRBJ1-1; D remains ambiguous. The CDR3 totals 12 residues. Germline CDR1 LNHDA, CDR2 SQIVND (reference sequence). Deletions cut 3 bases from V and 5 bases from J, with 7 bases between. The CDR3 is CASSMSLTEAFF. The CDR3 bases that were read are TGTGCCAGTAGTATGTCCCTTACTGAA.

Concerning this clone itself: Coverage ceases 3 residues before the CDR3 finishes, and the germline J gene fills in the end. The chain has TRBV30 and TRBJ1-3; D uncertain. V lost 4 bases and J 3 bases, leaving 7 bases between the germline ends. The CDR3 has 12 residues. Germline V lookup: CDR1 GTSNPN, CDR2 SVGIG (reference sequence). The CDR3 region is CAWNSLGNTIYF. The sequenced CDR3 bases are TGTGCCTGGAACAGCCTTGGAAACACC.

Regarding this clone: The read halts 3 residues ahead of the CDR3 end, with the missing end drawn from the germline J gene. The V call is TRBV7-1, the J call TRBJ2-3, with 12 nucleotides matching TRBD2. TRBV7-1 is classed as an ORF, of uncertain function. J gave up 3 bases and V 5 bases, and 18 bases lay outside the gene matches. The CDR3 length is 20 residues. The CDR3 DNA, read in part, is TGTGCCAGCAGCGCAGGCGGGATTAGGTCTAGCGGGGGGGCAACAGATACG. It specifies CASSAGGIRSSGGATDT. The full CDR3 protein is CASSAGGIRSSGGATDTQYF.

With respect to this clone: Its ends do not fully match the called genes, so a read error is possible. The DNA ends 3 residues before the CDR3 does, and the rest of the CDR3 is filled in from the germline J gene. This sample includes further DNA sequences coding for the same CDR3. This rearrangement joins TRBV10-3 to TRBJ1-3; 7 nucleotides match TRBD1. Germline V gene sequence: CDR1 ENHRY, CDR2 SYGVKD. The CDR3 has 12 amino acids. The DNA read from the CDR3 is TGTGCCATCGAAGGGGGCGGAAACACG. Its protein is CAIEGGGNT. The entire CDR3 reads CAIEGGGNTIYF.

The CDR3 is CASIPQGFGNQPQHF. The sequenced CDR3 bases are TGTGCCAGCATTCCACAGGGGTTTGGCAATCAGCCC. This chain uses TRBV6-2 or TRBV6-3 with TRBJ1-5, with 7 bases fitting TRBD1. The read ends 3 residues early relative to the CDR3; the germline J gene fills the gap. V lost 7 bases to trimming and J lost 2 bases; unmatched junction nucleotides: 8. This CDR3 region has 15 residues. From germline, CDR1 is MNHEY and CDR2 SVGEGT.

A remark on this clone: The read falls 3 residues short of the CDR3 end, and the missing part is taken from the germline J gene. V gene TRBV7-8 combines with J gene TRBJ2-2; weak D call: TRBD2 (5 bases). Germline V gene data show CDR1 as SGHVS and CDR2 as FQNEAQ. The CDR3 extends over 16 amino acids. The DNA read from the CDR3 is TGTGCCAGCAGCTTAGTTGCGGAGGCAACTAATGAAAAG. It yields the protein CASSLVAEATNEK. The full CDR3 protein reads CASSLVAEATNEKLFF.

About this clone itself: The CDR3 is cut off 3 residues early in the read; its end comes from the germline J gene. V and J are TRBV30 and TRBJ1-3; 8 bases agree with TRBD1. The junction had 4 bases not matched to a gene; V was cut back by 6 bases and J by 0 bases. The CDR3 has 14 amino acids. Per germline, CDR1 GTSNPN and CDR2 SVGIG (reference sequence). The DNA read from the CDR3 is TGTGCCTGCACAGGGGGTCTCTCTGGAAACACC. Its translation: CACTGGLSGNT. The whole CDR3 sequence is CACTGGLSGNTIYF.

Remarks on this clone: The CDR3 is cut off 3 residues early in the read; its end comes from the germline J gene. J is TRBJ2-1 and V is TRBV5-6; a weak D match, TRBD2 (6 bases). Trimming removed 5 bases from V and 6 bases from J, with 9 bases in between. The germline V gene has CDR1 SGHDT and CDR2 YYEEEE. This CDR3 is built from 12 residues. CDR3 in amino acids: CASSWDFNEQFF. The sequenced CDR3 bases are TGTGCCAGCAGTTGGGACTTCAATGAG.

Regarding this clone: The read stops 3 residues short of the end of the CDR3; the missing end is completed from the germline J gene. The chain uses TRBV2 and TRBJ2-7; D possibly corresponds to TRBD2 (5 bases). This CDR3 spans 13 amino acids. Between the trimmed V and J ends, which lost 4 bases and 6 bases, there was a span of 13 bases. Per the germline V gene, CDR1 is SNHLY and CDR2 is FYNNEI. This CDR3 is CASSGEAVGEQYF. The sequenced part of the CDR3 DNA is TGTGCCAGCAGTGGTGAAGCGGTCGGCGAG.

As to this clone: From the germline J gene comes the end of the CDR3, since the read stops 3 residues before it. V gene TRBV20-1 combines with J gene TRBJ2-1; TRBD2 is a possible D gene (7 bases). Germline assignment: CDR1 DFQATT and CDR2 SNEGSKA (reference sequence). Trimming took off 3 bases at V and 6 bases at J, with 21 bases between the two ends. The CDR3 length is 16 residues. CDR3 bases read: TGCAGTGCTAGGGCCCCCACTTCGAGGGGGGGCAATGAG. This encodes CSARAPTSRGGNE. The full CDR3 is CSARAPTSRGGNEQFF.

As concerns this clone: Coverage ceases 3 residues before the CDR3 finishes, and the germline J gene fills in the end. The V call is TRBV9, the J call TRBJ2-7; D is unresolved. Germline CDR1 reads SGDLS; CDR2 reads YYNGEE. The V end lost 0 bases, the J end lost 5 bases, and 9 bases lay between the germline ends. The CDR3 runs 13 residues. The covered CDR3 bases are TGTGCCAGCAGCGTAGGAGTAGAACACGAG. It encodes CASSVGVEHE. The full CDR3 reads CASSVGVEHEQYF.

For this clone: Relative to the germline gene, one junction end is altered; a read error may explain this. The sequenced fragment ends 3 residues before the CDR3 boundary, so the rest is inferred from the germline J gene. The sample contains more than one DNA sequence encoding this CDR3. The chain has TRBV5-1 and TRBJ1-3; D unresolved. The germline CDR1 and CDR2 sequences are SGHRS and YFSETQ. This CDR3 has 18 amino acids. CDR3 DNA (partial): TGCGCCAGCAGCCAAGACTACAAGTGGTCAGATTCTGGAAACACA. It encodes CASSQDYKWSDSGNT. The complete CDR3 sequence is CASSQDYKWSDSGNTIYF.

A note on this clone: The CDR3 extends 3 residues past the end of the read, so its final part is completed from the germline J gene. The chain recombines TRBV27 with TRBJ2-7; TRBD2 agrees at 7 bases. The V gene's germline CDR1 is MNHEY and CDR2 SMNVEV (reference sequence). The CDR3 totals 15 residues. The V segment lost 7 bases and the J segment 2 bases; nucleotides outside the gene matches: 11. CDR3 loop: CASMGLWTSPYEQYF. The covered CDR3 bases are TGTGCCAGCATGGGTTTATGGACTAGTCCCTACGAG.

Details on this clone: The CDR3 is cut off 3 residues early in the read; its end comes from the germline J gene. The V call is TRBV20-1, the J call TRBJ1-1; D may be TRBD1 (5 bases). The V and J ends lost 3 bases and 1 base respectively, with 6 bases between them. CDR3 length: 12 residues. CDR1 DFQATT and CDR2 SNEGSKA come from the germline V gene (reference sequence). CDR3 region: CSASRGNTEAFF. The DNA read from the CDR3 is TGCAGTGCTAGTAGGGGGAACACTGAA.

Remarks on this clone: The sequenced fragment ends 3 residues before the CDR3 boundary, so the rest is inferred from the germline J gene. The V gene is TRBV24-1, the J gene TRBJ2-7; 10 nucleotides line up with TRBD1. The CDR3 contains 17 residues. Germline V gene sequence: CDR1 KGHDR, CDR2 SFDVKD. J was trimmed by 5 bases and V by 9 bases; bases with no gene match: 18. CDR3 DNA, as far as it was read: TGTGCCACCCTCAGGGCCAACGGGGGGACAGGGGCTCACGAG. Translation: CATLRANGGTGAHE. The entire CDR3 is CATLRANGGTGAHEQYF.

The sequenced part of the CDR3 DNA is TGTGCCAGCAGCTTATCAGGGGGGAACACTGAA. Residues: CASSLSGGNTE. The whole CDR3 sequence is CASSLSGGNTEAFF. This rearrangement joins TRBV7-9 to TRBJ1-1; 7 positions agree with TRBD1. The missing CDR3 end, 3 residues past where the read stops, is filled in from the germline J gene. The CDR3 is 14 residues long. The junction had 1 base not matched to a gene; V was cut back by 2 bases and J by 1 base. Germline V gene data show CDR1 as SEHNR and CDR2 as FQNEAQ (reference sequence).

Notes on this clone: Coverage ceases 3 residues before the CDR3 finishes, and the germline J gene fills in the end. This CDR3 is also generated by other DNA sequences in the sample. The chain is built from TRBV18 and TRBJ1-2; D call uncertain. The V gene's germline CDR1 is KGHSH and CDR2 LQKENI. This CDR3 is 19 amino acids long. The CDR3 DNA, read in part, is TGTGCCAGCTCACCTCTTCTAATGCCCCGTCGGACTAGCGTGAATGAC. It encodes CASSPLLMPRRTSVND. The CDR3 as a whole reads CASSPLLMPRRTSVNDYTF.

To note about this clone: Coverage ceases 3 residues before the CDR3 finishes, and the germline J gene fills in the end. The rearrangement uses TRBV11-3 and TRBJ1-1; no firm D call. This CDR3 region has 13 residues. The V end lost 4 bases, the J end lost 4 bases, and 10 bases lay between the germline ends. Germline CDR1 and CDR2: SGHNT and YENEEA. The chain's CDR3 is CASSYRTGTEAFF. The CDR3 bases that were read are TGTGCCAGCAGCTACCGGACTGGCACTGAA.

In regard to this clone: The read terminates 3 residues ahead of where the CDR3 ends, so the germline J gene completes it. V gene TRBV7-2 combines with J gene TRBJ1-2; 7 bases map to TRBD1. This CDR3 comprises 15 residues. CDR1 is SGHTA, CDR2 FQGNSA, per germline. The CDR3 reads CASSPPGQPKSGYTF. CDR3 DNA, as far as it was read: TGTGCCAGCAGCCCCCCGGGACAGCCCAAGTCCGGC. Full variable domain (remainder filled in from reference TRBV7-2 and TRBJ1-2): GAGVSQSPSNKVTEKGKDVELRCDPISGHTALYWYRQSLGQGLEFLIYFQGNSAPDKSGLPSDRFSAERTGGSVSTLTIQRTQQEDSAVYLCASSPPGQPKSGYTFGSGTRLTVV.